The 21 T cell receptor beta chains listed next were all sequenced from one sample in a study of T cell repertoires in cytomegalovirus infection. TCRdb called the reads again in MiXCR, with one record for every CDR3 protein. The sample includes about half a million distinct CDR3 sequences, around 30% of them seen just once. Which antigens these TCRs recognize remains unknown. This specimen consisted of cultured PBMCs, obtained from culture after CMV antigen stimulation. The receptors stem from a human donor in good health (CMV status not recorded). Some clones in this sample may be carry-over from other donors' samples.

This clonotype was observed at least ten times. The CDR3 coding sequence is TGTGCCAGCAGCTTACTACTGGGATTCGTGAAGTATGGCTACACCTTC. Translating gives CASSLLLGFVKYGYTF. This chain uses TRBV7-2 with TRBJ1-2; unclear D gene. The CDR3 sequence is 16 residues long. Germline CDR1 and CDR2: SGHTA and FQGNSA. Trimming stripped 2 bases from V and 5 bases from J, with 18 bases between.

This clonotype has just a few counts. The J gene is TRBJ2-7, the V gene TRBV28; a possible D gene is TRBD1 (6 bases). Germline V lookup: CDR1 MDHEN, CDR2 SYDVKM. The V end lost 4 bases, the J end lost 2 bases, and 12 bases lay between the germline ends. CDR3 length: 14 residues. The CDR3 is CASSSGADTYEQYF. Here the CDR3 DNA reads TGTGCCAGCAGTTCAGGGGCGGACACCTACGAGCAGTACTTC.

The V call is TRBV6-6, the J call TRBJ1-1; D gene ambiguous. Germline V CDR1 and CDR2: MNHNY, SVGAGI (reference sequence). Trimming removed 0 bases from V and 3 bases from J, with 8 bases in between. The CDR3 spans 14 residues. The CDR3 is CASSYSGKHTEAFF. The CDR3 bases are TGTGCCAGCAGTTACTCAGGGAAGCACACTGAAGCTTTCTTT.

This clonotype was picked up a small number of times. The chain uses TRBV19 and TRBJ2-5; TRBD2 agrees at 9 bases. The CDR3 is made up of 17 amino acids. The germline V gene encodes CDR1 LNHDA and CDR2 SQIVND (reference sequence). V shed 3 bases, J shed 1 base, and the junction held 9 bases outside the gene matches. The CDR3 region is CASSIRFALAGQETQYF. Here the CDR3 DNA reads TGTGCCAGTAGTATTCGGTTTGCACTAGCGGGCCAAGAGACCCAGTACTTC.

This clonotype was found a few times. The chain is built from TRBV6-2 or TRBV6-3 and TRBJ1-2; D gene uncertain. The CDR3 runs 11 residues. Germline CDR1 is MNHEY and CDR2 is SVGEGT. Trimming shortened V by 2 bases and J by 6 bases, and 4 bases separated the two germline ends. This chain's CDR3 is CASSYGHGYTF. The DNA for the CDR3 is TGTGCCAGCAGTTACGGTCATGGCTACACCTTC.

DNA of the CDR3: TGTGCCAGCAGCCCGTGGGGGGTGAGCACAGATACGCAGTATTTT. Its protein product is CASSPWGVSTDTQYF. This chain connects TRBV28 to TRBJ2-3, with a weak D call TRBD2 (6 bases). Germline CDR1 is MDHEN and CDR2 is SYDVKM. The CDR3 is made up of 15 amino acids. The germline V and J ends were trimmed by 6 bases and 0 bases, with 13 bases remaining between them.

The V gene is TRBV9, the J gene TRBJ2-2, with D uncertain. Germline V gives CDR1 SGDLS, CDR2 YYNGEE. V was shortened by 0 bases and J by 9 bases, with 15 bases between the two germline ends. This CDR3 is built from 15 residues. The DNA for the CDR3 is TGTGCCAGCAGCGTAGTGGCTAGTAGGGATCGGGAGCTGTTTTTT. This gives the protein CASSVVASRDRELFF. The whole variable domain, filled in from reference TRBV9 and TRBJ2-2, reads DSGVTQTPKHLITATGQRVTLRCSPRSGDLSVYWYQQSLDQGLQFLIQYYNGEERAKGNILERFSAQQFPDLHSELNLSSLELGDSALYFCASSVVASRDRELFFGEGSRLTVL.

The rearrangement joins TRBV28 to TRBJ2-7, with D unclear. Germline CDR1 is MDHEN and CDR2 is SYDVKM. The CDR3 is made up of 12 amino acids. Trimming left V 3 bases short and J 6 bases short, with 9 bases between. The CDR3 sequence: CASSLLRLEQYF. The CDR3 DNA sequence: TGTGCCAGCAGTTTGTTACGGCTCGAGCAGTACTTC.

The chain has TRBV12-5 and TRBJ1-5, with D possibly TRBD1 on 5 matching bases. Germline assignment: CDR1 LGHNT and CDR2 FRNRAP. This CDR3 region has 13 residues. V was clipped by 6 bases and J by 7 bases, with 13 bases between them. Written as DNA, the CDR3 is TGTGCTAGTGGGGAGCGGGACGGACAGCCCCAGCATTTT. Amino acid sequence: CASGERDGQPQHF.

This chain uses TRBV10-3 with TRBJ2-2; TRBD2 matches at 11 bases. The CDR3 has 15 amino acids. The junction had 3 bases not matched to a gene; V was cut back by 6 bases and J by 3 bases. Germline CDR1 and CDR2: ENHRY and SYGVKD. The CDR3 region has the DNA TGTGCCATCAGCATACTAGCGGGAGACACCGGGGAGCTGTTTTTT. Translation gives CAISILAGDTGELFF.

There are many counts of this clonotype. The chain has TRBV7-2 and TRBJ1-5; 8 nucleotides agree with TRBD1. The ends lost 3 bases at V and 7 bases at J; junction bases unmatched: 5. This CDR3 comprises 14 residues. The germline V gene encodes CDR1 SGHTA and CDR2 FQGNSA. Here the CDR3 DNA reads TGTGCCAGCAGCTTTACAGGGGGGTCCCAGCCCCAGCATTTT. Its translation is CASSFTGGSQPQHF.

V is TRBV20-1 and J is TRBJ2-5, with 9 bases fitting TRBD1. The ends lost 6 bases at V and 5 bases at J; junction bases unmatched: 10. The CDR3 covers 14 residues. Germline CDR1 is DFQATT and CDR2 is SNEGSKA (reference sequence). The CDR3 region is CSANILTGGETQYF. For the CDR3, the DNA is TGCAGTGCCAATATTTTGACAGGGGGGGAGACCCAGTACTTC.

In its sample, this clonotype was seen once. The CDR3 reads CASRAPGGNYGYTF. The CDR3 DNA reads TGTGCCAGCAGGGCGCCAGGGGGTAACTATGGCTACACCTTC. V is TRBV12-3 or TRBV12-4 and J is TRBJ1-2; 7 nucleotides line up with TRBD1. The CDR3 has 14 residues. V lost 6 bases to trimming and J lost 1 base; unmatched junction nucleotides: 5.

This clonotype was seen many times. DNA of the CDR3: TGTGCCAGCAGTCCCTGGGGAGGGAAAAGTGAGACCCAGTACTTC. It specifies CASSPWGGKSETQYF. The rearrangement joins TRBV28 to TRBJ2-5; 7 bases are shared with TRBD2. V dropped 5 bases and J dropped 5; count of bases not matched to a gene: 11. Per germline, CDR1 MDHEN and CDR2 SYDVKM. The CDR3 consists of 15 residues.

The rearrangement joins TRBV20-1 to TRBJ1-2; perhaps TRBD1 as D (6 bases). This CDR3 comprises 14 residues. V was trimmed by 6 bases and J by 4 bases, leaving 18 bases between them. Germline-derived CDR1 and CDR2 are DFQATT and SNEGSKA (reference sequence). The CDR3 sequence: CSAPDRGAGYGYTF. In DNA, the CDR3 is TGCAGTGCCCCAGATAGGGGGGCAGGCTATGGCTACACCTTC.

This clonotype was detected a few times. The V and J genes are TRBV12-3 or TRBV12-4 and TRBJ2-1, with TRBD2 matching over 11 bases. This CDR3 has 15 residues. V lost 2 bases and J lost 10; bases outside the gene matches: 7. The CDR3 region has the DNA TGTGCCAGCAGTTTATGGACTAGCGGGTCTGCGGAGCAGTTCTTC. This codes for CASSLWTSGSAEQFF.

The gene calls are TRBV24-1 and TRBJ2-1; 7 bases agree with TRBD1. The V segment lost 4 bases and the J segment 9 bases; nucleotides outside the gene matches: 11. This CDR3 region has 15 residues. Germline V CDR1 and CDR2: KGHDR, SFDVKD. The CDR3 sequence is CATSDRTGHQFEQFF. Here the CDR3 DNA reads TGTGCCACCAGTGACCGGACAGGTCACCAATTTGAGCAGTTCTTC.

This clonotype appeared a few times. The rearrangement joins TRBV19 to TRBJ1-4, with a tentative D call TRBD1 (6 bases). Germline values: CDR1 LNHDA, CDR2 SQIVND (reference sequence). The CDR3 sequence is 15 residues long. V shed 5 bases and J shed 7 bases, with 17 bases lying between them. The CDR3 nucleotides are TGTGCCAGTAGTCCAGTCGACAGGATTGGTGAAAAACTGTTTTTT. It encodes CASSPVDRIGEKLFF.

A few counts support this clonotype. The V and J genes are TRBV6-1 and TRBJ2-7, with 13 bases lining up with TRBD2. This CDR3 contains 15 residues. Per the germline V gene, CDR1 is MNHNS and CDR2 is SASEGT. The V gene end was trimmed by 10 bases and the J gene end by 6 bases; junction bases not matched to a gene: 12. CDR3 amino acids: CATTSGRTGSVEQYV. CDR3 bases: TGTGCCACGACTAGCGGGAGGACGGGTTCGGTCGAGCAGTACGTC.

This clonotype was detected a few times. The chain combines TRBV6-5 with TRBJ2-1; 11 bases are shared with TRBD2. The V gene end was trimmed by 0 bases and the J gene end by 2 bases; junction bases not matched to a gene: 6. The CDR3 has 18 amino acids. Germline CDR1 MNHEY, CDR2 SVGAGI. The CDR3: CASSYSLTSGVPYNEQFF. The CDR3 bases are TGTGCCAGCAGTTACTCCTTGACTAGCGGGGTACCCTACAATGAGCAGTTCTTC.

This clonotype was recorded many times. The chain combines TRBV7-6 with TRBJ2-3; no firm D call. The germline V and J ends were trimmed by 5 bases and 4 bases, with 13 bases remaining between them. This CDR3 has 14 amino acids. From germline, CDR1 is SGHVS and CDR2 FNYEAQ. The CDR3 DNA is TGTGCCAGCAGCAAAGATGGGTTTGCAGATACGCAGTATTTT. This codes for CASSKDGFADTQYF.